The text below deals with one T cell receptor (beta chain). Trimming cost V 1 base and J 5 bases, with 14 bases left between them. CDR1 is SGHVS, CDR2 FNYEAQ, per germline. There are 15 residues in the CDR3. TCRdb's table, derived via immunoSEQ multiplex PCR, lists solely in-frame clones and lacks some. The table records fewer than 350,000 clones, just over 90% of them present only once. These data come from a study of blood T cell repertoires in COVID-19. V usage is TRBV7-6 and J usage is TRBJ2-5; possibly TRBD1 for D (6 bases). Input material: PBMCs or T cells enriched from blood (not recorded which). This clonotype originated in a woman in her 40s with acute COVID-19. The CDR3 coding sequence is TGTGCCAGCAGCTTAGAAGGGGGTCGAGGGGAGACCCAGTACTTC. It specifies CASSLEGGRGETQYF.